The 11 T cell receptor beta chains below come from one sample, sequenced in a study of blood T cell repertoires in COVID-19. Produced via immunoSEQ multiplex PCR; TCRdb's table is partial and in-frame only. The top ten hold approximately 2.6% of the sample, which has 200,000 to 300,000 clones, around nine tenths seen once. The sample consisted of PBMCs or T cells enriched from blood (not recorded which). Receptor source: a woman in her late teens or twenties who had recovered from COVID-19.

This chain links TRBV19 with TRBJ1-1; D is undetermined. Trimming left V 6 bases short and J 4 bases short, with 15 bases between. The CDR3 loop spans 14 amino acids. The germline gives CDR1 LNHDA, CDR2 SQIVND (reference sequence). The CDR3 sequence is CASSRFEQLTEAFF. CDR3 DNA sequence: TGTGCCAGTAGCCGCTTTGAACAGCTCACTGAAGCTTTCTTT.

The chain couples TRBV5-1 to TRBJ2-1; D is possibly TRBD1 (6 bases). This CDR3 region has 15 residues. Germline CDR1 is SGHRS and CDR2 is YFSETQ. V shed 0 bases and J shed 6 bases, with 13 bases lying between them. The CDR3 region is CASSLAGTRGNEQFF. The DNA of the CDR3 is TGCGCCAGCAGCTTGGCCGGGACACGTGGCAATGAGCAGTTCTTC.

The J gene is TRBJ1-3, the V gene TRBV29-1, with D uncertain. This CDR3 spans 11 amino acids. The germline V gene encodes CDR1 SQVTM and CDR2 ANQGSEA. The V gene lost 7 bases and the J gene lost 7 bases, with 11 bases spanning the gap. Written as DNA, the CDR3 is TGCAGCGGTATCCTCGGTAACACCATATATTTT. Protein product: CSGILGNTIYF.

The chain carries TRBV27 and TRBJ2-7; TRBD2 might be the D (6 bases). The CDR3 runs 13 residues. The V gene lost 3 bases and the J gene lost 5 bases, with 11 bases spanning the gap. CDR1 is MNHEY and CDR2 is SMNVEV in the germline V gene (reference sequence). The CDR3 protein is CASSFRESNEQYF. In DNA form, the CDR3 reads TGTGCCAGCAGTTTTCGGGAGTCTAACGAGCAGTACTTC.

This clone was seen only once. The rearrangement uses TRBV24-1 and TRBJ1-1; 7 bases line up with TRBD1. The CDR3 covers 21 residues. Trimming took 6 bases from V and 1 from J; bases not matched to a gene: 25. The germline CDR1 and CDR2 sequences are KGHDR and SFDVKD. This CDR3 reads CATSRDSHQNMAVGANTEAFF. CDR3 DNA: TGTGCCACCAGTCGGGACAGCCATCAGAACATGGCCGTGGGGGCGAACACTGAAGCTTTCTTT.

CDR3 region: CSVDDSITEAFF. The CDR3 DNA reads TGCAGCGTCGACGACAGTATCACTGAAGCTTTCTTT. The rearrangement joins TRBV29-1 to TRBJ1-1; D is possibly TRBD1 (5 bases). V was pared by 6 bases and J by 4 bases, with 12 bases between. This CDR3 has 12 amino acids. From germline, CDR1 is SQVTM and CDR2 ANQGSEA.

V gene TRBV2 combines with J gene TRBJ1-4, with a possible D match to TRBD1 (6 bases). V was cut by 9 bases and J by 7 bases, with 15 bases left in between. Germline CDR1 and CDR2: SNHLY and FYNNEI. The CDR3 consists of 13 residues. The CDR3 reads CASQDRSIEKLFF. The CDR3 nucleotides are TGTGCCAGTCAGGACAGATCGATTGAAAAACTGTTTTTT.

This chain's CDR3 is CASSPGVNFGRIEQYF. CDR3 DNA sequence: TGTGCCAGCTCACCGGGAGTAAATTTTGGGCGGATCGAGCAGTACTTC. The chain links TRBV18 to TRBJ2-7; D perhaps matches TRBD2 (5 bases). V lost 3 bases, J lost 6 bases, and 21 bases lay in between. CDR1 and CDR2 from the germline V gene are KGHSH and LQKENI. This CDR3 contains 16 residues.

This chain links TRBV13 with TRBJ2-1; 8 nucleotides line up with TRBD2. Trimming took 1 base from V and 6 from J; bases not matched to a gene: 8. Germline values: CDR1 PRHDT, CDR2 FYEKMQ (reference sequence). The CDR3 totals 16 residues. CDR3 in amino acids: CASSLEIGLAGNEQFF. CDR3 nucleotides: TGTGCCAGCAGCTTAGAAATAGGGCTAGCGGGCAATGAGCAGTTCTTC.

The gene calls are TRBV11-3 and TRBJ2-2; 8 positions agree with TRBD1. J lost 6 bases, V lost 4 bases, and 7 bases had no gene match. Per germline, CDR1 SGHNT and CDR2 YENEEA. The CDR3 is made up of 15 amino acids. The CDR3 here is CASSSSTGEAGELFF. The CDR3 nucleotides read TGTGCCAGCAGCTCATCGACAGGGGAGGCCGGGGAGCTGTTTTTT.

The chain uses TRBV28 and TRBJ1-1, with D possibly matching TRBD1 (5 bases). The CDR3 has 16 residues. Trimming cost V 6 bases and J 3 bases, with 20 bases left between them. Germline CDR1 MDHEN, CDR2 SYDVKM. In DNA form, the CDR3 reads TGTGCCAGCAGCCCCCCCGGGGCGGGAGAGGACACTGAAGCTTTCTTT. Translated, it gives CASSPPGAGEDTEAFF.